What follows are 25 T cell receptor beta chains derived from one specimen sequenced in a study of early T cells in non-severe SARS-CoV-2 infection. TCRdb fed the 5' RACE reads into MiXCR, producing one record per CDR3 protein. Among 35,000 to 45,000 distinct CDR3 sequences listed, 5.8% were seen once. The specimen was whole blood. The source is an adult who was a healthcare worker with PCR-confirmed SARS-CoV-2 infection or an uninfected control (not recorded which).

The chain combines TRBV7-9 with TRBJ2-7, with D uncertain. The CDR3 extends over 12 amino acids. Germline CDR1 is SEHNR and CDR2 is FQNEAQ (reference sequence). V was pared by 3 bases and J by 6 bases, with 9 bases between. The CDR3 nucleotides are TGTGCCAGCAGCTTTACCTTTGTCGAGCAGTACTTC. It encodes CASSFTFVEQYF.

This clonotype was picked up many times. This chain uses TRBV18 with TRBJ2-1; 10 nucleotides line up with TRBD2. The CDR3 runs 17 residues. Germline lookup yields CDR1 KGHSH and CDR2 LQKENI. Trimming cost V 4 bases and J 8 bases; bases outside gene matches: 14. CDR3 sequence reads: CASSLGAASGSRDEQFF. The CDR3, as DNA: TGTGCCAGCTCACTGGGGGCGGCTAGCGGGAGTCGAGATGAGCAGTTCTTC.

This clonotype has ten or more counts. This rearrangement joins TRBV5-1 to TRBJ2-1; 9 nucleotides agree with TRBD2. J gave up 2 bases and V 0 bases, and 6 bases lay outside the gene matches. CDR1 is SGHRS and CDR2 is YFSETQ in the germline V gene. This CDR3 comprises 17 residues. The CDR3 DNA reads TGCGCCAGCAGCTTGGTCCCGGCTAGCGGGACCTACAATGAGCAGTTCTTC. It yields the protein CASSLVPASGTYNEQFF.

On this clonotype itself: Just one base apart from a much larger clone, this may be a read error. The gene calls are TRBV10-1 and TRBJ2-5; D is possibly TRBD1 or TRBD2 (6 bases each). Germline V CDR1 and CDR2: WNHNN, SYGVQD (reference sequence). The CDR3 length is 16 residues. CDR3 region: CASSESEGSGQEIQYF. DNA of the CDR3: TGCGCCAGCAGTGAGTCGGAGGGATCGGGACAAGAGATCCAGTACTTC.

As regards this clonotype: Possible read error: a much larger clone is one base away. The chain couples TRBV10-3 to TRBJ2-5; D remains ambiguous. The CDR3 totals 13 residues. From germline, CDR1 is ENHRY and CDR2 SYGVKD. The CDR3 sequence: CVIRATAQETQYF. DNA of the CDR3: TGTGTCATCAGAGCGACGGCTCAAGAGACCCAGTACTTC.

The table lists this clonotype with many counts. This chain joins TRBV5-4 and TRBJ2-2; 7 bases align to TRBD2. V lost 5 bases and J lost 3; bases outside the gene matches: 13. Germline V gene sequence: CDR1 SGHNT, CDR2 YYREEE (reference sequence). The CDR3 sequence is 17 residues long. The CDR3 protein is CASRDPGTREDTGELFF. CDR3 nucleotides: TGTGCCAGCAGAGACCCGGGGACCCGGGAGGACACCGGGGAGCTGTTTTTT.

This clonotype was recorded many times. Written as DNA, the CDR3 is TGTGCCAGCAGTTTAGCGACTCTTTCGGAGCAGTTCTTC. It is translated as CASSLATLSEQFF. This chain connects TRBV12-3 or TRBV12-4 to TRBJ2-1, with unresolved D. Deletions cut 0 bases from V and 10 bases from J, with 10 bases between. There are 13 residues in the CDR3.

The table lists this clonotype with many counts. The CDR3 region has the DNA TGTGCCAGCAGCTTAGATCGCAGAATGTCTCGGAACACTGAAGCTTTCTTT. Translating gives CASSLDRRMSRNTEAFF. The chain combines TRBV7-9 with TRBJ1-1, with D unclear. Germline loops: CDR1 SEHNR, CDR2 FQNEAQ (reference sequence). The CDR3 sequence is 17 residues long. V dropped 1 base and J dropped 1 base, with 16 bases sitting between them.

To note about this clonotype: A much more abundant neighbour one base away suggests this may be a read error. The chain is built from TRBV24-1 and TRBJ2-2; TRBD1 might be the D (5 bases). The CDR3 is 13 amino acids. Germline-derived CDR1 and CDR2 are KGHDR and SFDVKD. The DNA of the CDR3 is TGTGCCAACAGTGCAGGGATGACCGGGGAGCTGTTTTTT. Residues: CANSAGMTGELFF.

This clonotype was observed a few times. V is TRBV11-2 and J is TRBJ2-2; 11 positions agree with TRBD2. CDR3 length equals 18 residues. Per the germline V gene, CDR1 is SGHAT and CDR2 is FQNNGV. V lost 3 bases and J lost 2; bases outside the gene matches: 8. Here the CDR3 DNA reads TGTGCCAGCAGCTTCTCCAAGACTAGCGGGGTTAACACCGGGGAGCTGTTTTTT. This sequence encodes CASSFSKTSGVNTGELFF.

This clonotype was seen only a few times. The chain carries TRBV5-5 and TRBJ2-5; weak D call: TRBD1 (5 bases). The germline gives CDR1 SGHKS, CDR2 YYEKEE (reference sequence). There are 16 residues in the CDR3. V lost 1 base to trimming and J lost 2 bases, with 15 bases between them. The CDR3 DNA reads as TGTGCCAGCAGCTTGTTTAGGGGCCCTGCGCAAGAGACCCAGTACTTC. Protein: CASSLFRGPAQETQYF.

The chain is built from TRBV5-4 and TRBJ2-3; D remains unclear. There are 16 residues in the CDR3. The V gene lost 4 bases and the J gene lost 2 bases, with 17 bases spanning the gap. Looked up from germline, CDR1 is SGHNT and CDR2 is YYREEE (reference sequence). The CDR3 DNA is TGTGCCAGCAGCGACGCCACTGCTAGACTCACAGATACGCAGTATTTT. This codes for CASSDATARLTDTQYF.

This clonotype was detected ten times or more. CDR3 region: CASSPSPGRNTGELFF. CDR3 sequence (DNA): TGTGCCAGCAGCCCTAGTCCAGGGAGGAACACCGGGGAGCTGTTTTTT. J is TRBJ2-2 and V is TRBV5-4; D is tentatively TRBD1 or TRBD2 (5 bases each). The V end was cut by 4 bases, the J end by 1 base, with 14 bases between. This CDR3 has 16 amino acids. Germline values: CDR1 SGHNT, CDR2 YYREEE (reference sequence).

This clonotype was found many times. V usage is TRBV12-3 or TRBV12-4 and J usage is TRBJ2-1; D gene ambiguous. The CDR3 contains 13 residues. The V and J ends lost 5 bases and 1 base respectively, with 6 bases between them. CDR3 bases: TGTGCCAGCAGTCTAGGGTCCTACAATGAGCAGTTCTTC. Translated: CASSLGSYNEQFF.

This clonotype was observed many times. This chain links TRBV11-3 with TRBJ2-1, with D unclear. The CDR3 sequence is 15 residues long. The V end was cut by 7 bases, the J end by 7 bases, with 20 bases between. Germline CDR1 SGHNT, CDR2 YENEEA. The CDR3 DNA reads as TGTGCCAGCAACCATCTGAGAGTGCTTGAGAATGAGCAGTTCTTC. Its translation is CASNHLRVLENEQFF.

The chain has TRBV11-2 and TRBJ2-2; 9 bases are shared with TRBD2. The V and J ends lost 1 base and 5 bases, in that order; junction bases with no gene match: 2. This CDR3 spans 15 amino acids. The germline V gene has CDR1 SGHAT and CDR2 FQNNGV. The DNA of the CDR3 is TGTGCCAGCAGCTTAGGCCTAGCGGGAACCGGGGAGCTGTTTTTT. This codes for CASSLGLAGTGELFF.

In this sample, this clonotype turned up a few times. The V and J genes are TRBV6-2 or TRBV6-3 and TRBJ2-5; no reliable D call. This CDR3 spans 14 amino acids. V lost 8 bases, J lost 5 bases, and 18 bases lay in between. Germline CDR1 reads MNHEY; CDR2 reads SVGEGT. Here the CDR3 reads CASQLGLGRETQYF. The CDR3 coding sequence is TGTGCCAGCCAGTTGGGTTTGGGCCGGGAGACCCAGTACTTC.

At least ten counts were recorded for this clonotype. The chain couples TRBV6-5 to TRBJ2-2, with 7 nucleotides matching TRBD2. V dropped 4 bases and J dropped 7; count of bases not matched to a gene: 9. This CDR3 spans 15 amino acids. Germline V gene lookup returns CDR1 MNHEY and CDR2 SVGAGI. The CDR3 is CASSSGGGPIGELFF. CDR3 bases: TGTGCCAGCAGTTCGGGGGGAGGGCCGATCGGGGAGCTGTTTTTT.

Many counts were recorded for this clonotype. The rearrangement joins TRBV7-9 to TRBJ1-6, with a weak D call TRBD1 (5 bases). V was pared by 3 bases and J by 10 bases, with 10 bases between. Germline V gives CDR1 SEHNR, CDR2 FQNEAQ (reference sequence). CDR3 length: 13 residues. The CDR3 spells CASSFQGGSPLHF. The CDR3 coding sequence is TGTGCCAGCAGCTTCCAGGGTGGCTCACCCCTCCACTTT. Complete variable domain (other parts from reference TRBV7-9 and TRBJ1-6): DTGVSQNPRHKITKRGQNVTFRCDPISEHNRLYWYRQTLGQGPEFLTYFQNEAQLEKSRLLSDRFSAERPKGSFSTLEIQRTEQGDSAMYLCASSFQGGSPLHFGNGTRLTVT.

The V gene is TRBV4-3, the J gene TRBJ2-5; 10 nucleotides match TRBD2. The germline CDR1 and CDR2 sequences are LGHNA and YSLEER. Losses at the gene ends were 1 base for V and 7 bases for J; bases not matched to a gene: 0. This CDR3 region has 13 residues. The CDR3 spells CASSQGTSGTQYF. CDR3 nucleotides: TGCGCCAGCAGCCAAGGGACTAGCGGGACCCAGTACTTC.

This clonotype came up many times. CDR3 bases: TGTGCCAGCAGCCAAGATTTTGGGACAGGGAGGAGCGGGGAGCTGTTTTTT. Protein: CASSQDFGTGRSGELFF. The chain carries TRBV3-1 and TRBJ2-2, with 9 bases fitting TRBD1. Germline CDR1 is LGHDT and CDR2 is YNNKEL (reference sequence). CDR3 length equals 17 residues. Germline trimming cut 0 bases from V and 7 bases from J; bases unmatched to any gene: 9. Together with reference TRBV3-1 and TRBJ2-2, the CDR3 gives the full variable domain: DTAVSQTPKYLVTQMGNDKSIKCEQNLGHDTMYWYKQDSKKFLKIMFSYNNKELIINETVPNRFSPKSPDKAHLNLHINSLELGDSAVYFCASSQDFGTGRSGELFFGEGSRLTVL.

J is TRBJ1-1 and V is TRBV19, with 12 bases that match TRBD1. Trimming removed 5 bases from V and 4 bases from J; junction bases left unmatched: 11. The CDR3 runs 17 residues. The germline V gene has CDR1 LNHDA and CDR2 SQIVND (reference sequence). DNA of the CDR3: TGTGCCAGTAGTTACTTCGGGACAGGGGGCAGTGGCACTGAAGCTTTCTTT. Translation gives CASSYFGTGGSGTEAFF.

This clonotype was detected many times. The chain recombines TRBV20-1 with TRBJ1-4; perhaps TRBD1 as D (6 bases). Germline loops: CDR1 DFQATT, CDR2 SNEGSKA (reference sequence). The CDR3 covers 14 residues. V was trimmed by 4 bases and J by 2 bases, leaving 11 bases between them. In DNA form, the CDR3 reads TGCAGTGCTAATCTACAGGGTACTAATGAAAAACTGTTTTTT. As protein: CSANLQGTNEKLFF.

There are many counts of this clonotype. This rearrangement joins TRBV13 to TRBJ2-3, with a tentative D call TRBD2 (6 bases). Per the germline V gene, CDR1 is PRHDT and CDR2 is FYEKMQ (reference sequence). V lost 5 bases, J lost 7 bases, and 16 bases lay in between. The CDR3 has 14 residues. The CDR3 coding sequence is TGTGCCAGCAGCCCGACTAGGGACCATAATACGCAGTATTTT. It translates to CASSPTRDHNTQYF.

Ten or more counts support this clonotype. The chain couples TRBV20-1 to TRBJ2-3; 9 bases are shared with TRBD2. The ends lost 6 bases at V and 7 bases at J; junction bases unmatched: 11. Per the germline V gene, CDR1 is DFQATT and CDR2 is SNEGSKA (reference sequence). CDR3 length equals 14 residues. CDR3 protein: CSASSQREVYTQYF. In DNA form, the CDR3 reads TGCAGTGCCTCTTCTCAGCGGGAGGTATATACGCAGTATTTT.